These 18 T cell receptor beta chains originate from one sample sequenced in a study of blood T cell repertoires in COVID-19. Clones were sequenced by immunoSEQ multiplex PCR, and TCRdb holds only the in-frame ones, with some missing. The table records about 250,000 clones, more than 70% of them present only once. Source material: peripheral blood. The receptors originated from a man between 35 and 55 years old with active or convalescent COVID-19.

Only a few counts were recorded for this clone. The chain combines TRBV2 with TRBJ1-1; D gene ambiguous. Looked up from germline, CDR1 is SNHLY and CDR2 is FYNNEI. Trimming removed 0 bases at V and 1 base at J, with 6 bases between. This CDR3 has 14 residues. CDR3 DNA: TGTGCCAGCAGTGAAGCGCCCAGGAACACTGAAGCTTTCTTT. It codes for CASSEAPRNTEAFF.

V gene TRBV6-5 combines with J gene TRBJ1-2; tentatively, D is TRBD1 (6 bases). The germline CDR1 and CDR2 sequences are MNHEY and SVGAGI. This CDR3 has 15 residues. Trimming removed 2 bases at V and 8 bases at J, with 18 bases between. CDR3 sequence (DNA): TGTGCCAGCAGTTACCGGACAGACCTCAAGTGGGGCTACACCTTC. Translating gives CASSYRTDLKWGYTF.

In nucleotides, the CDR3 is TGTGCCAGCTCAGGATGGGCAGACAAGGACAGTGCGGCCCAGTACTTC. Its protein is CASSGWADKDSAAQYF. The chain carries TRBV18 and TRBJ2-5, with D perhaps TRBD1 (6 bases). Between the trimmed V and J ends, which lost 5 bases and 9 bases, there was a span of 25 bases. The CDR3 length is 16 residues. In germline, CDR1 is KGHSH, CDR2 LQKENI.

This clone was picked up one time. This chain connects TRBV27 to TRBJ2-7; the D gene is possibly TRBD2 (5 bases). CDR1 and CDR2 from the germline V gene are MNHEY and SMNVEV (reference sequence). This CDR3 spans 15 amino acids. V was cut by 5 bases and J by 3 bases, with 17 bases left in between. This chain's CDR3 is CASSPKPLADYEQYF. CDR3 coding DNA: TGTGCCAGCAGTCCCAAACCTCTAGCTGACTACGAGCAGTACTTC.

CDR3 protein: CASSSQGDTEAFF. The CDR3 DNA reads TGTGCCAGCAGTTCTCAGGGGGACACTGAAGCTTTCTTT. This sequence joins TRBV9 and TRBJ1-1; 7 bases line up with TRBD1. J lost 3 bases, V lost 5 bases, and 4 bases had no gene match. CDR1 is SGDLS, CDR2 YYNGEE, per germline. This CDR3 is built from 13 residues.

Only one count was recorded for this clone. This chain joins TRBV19 and TRBJ2-6, with D possibly matching TRBD1 (5 bases). Trimming took off 3 bases at V and 4 bases at J, with 16 bases between the two ends. Germline CDR1 LNHDA, CDR2 SQIVND (reference sequence). The length of the CDR3 is 17 residues. The CDR3 DNA sequence: TGTGCCAGTAGTATGAGTGCAGGGATAAGGGGGGCCAACGTCCTGACTTTC. This gives the protein CASSMSAGIRGANVLTF.

The chain joins TRBV4-1 to TRBJ1-4, with D possibly being TRBD1 (5 bases). The CDR3 has 15 residues. Trimming left V 0 bases short and J 8 bases short, with 13 bases between. The germline V gene encodes CDR1 MGHRA and CDR2 YSYEKL. CDR3 bases: TGCGCCAGCAGCCAAGAGACGACAGAAGAGGAAAAACTGTTTTTT. It encodes CASSQETTEEEKLFF.

In this sample, this clone turned up once. This chain joins TRBV7-2 and TRBJ2-1, with 16 bases matching TRBD2. V dropped 5 bases and J dropped 7; count of bases not matched to a gene: 11. This CDR3 has 18 residues. The germline V gene has CDR1 SGHTA and CDR2 FQGNSA. CDR3 sequence (DNA): TGTGCCAGCAGCGCGACCGGGACTAGCGGGGGGGCCAGGAATGAGCAGTTCTTC. Encoded protein: CASSATGTSGGARNEQFF. The full variable domain, in which reference TRBV7-2 and TRBJ2-1 provide the parts outside the CDR3, is GAGVSQSPSNKVTEKGKDVELRCDPISGHTALYWYRQSLGQGLEFLIYFQGNSAPDKSGLPSDRFSAERTGGSVSTLTIQRTQQEDSAVYLCASSATGTSGGARNEQFFGPGTRLTVL.

The rearrangement links TRBV11-3 to TRBJ1-1; tentative D call: TRBD1 (5 bases). Trimming stripped 2 bases from V and 3 bases from J, with 10 bases between. Germline loops: CDR1 SGHNT, CDR2 YENEEA. There are 14 residues in the CDR3. Written as DNA, the CDR3 is TGTGCCAGCAGCTTATTTACCAGGGACACTGAAGCTTTCTTT. This gives the protein CASSLFTRDTEAFF.

This clone occurred a few times. The rearrangement links TRBV9 to TRBJ2-7, with D possibly matching TRBD2 (6 bases). V lost 0 bases to trimming and J lost 4 bases, with 14 bases between them. CDR1 is SGDLS and CDR2 is YYNGEE in the germline V gene. CDR3 length equals 15 residues. Written as DNA, the CDR3 is TGTGCCAGCAGCGTAGGTCCCGGGGGACGGTACGAGCAGTACTTC. Its protein product is CASSVGPGGRYEQYF.

This chain uses TRBV25-1 with TRBJ1-2; the D is unclear. Deletions cut 4 bases from V and 7 bases from J, with 13 bases between. Germline-derived CDR1 and CDR2 are MGHDK and SYGVNS. The length of the CDR3 is 13 residues. The CDR3 here is CASSGQRSGGYTF. The CDR3 region has the DNA TGTGCCAGCAGTGGTCAGAGGTCGGGTGGCTACACCTTC.

CDR3 nucleotide sequence: TGTGCCTGGAGGACCGGGACAGGAAAAAATTCACCCCTCCACTTT. Translating it yields CAWRTGTGKNSPLHF. The V call is TRBV30, the J call TRBJ1-6, with 8 bases fitting TRBD1. CDR3 length: 15 amino acids. Germline CDR1 is GTSNPN and CDR2 is SVGIG (reference sequence). The V gene end was trimmed by 3 bases and the J gene end by 7 bases; junction bases not matched to a gene: 8.

This clone was detected only a few times. The chain links TRBV12-3 or TRBV12-4 to TRBJ1-6; maybe TRBD1 (5 bases). CDR3 length: 13 residues. Trimming pared 5 bases from V and 9 bases from J, leaving 11 bases between. DNA for the CDR3: TGTGCCAGCAGTCCGGGGGGGATTTCACCCCTCCACTTT. This translates into CASSPGGISPLHF.

The V and J genes are TRBV2 and TRBJ2-6; D is possibly TRBD1 (5 bases). V shed 7 bases and J shed 1 base, with 8 bases lying between them. Germline V CDR1 and CDR2: SNHLY, FYNNEI. This CDR3 region has 14 residues. In DNA, the CDR3 is TGTGCCAGCAAAACAGGTTCTGGGGCCAACGTCCTGACTTTC. This encodes CASKTGSGANVLTF. The complete variable domain, with remaining parts taken from reference TRBV2 and TRBJ2-6, reads EPEVTQTPSHQVTQMGQEVILRCVPISNHLYFYWYRQILGQKVEFLVSFYNNEISEKSEIFDDQFSVERPDGSNFTLKIRSTKLEDSAMYFCASKTGSGANVLTFGAGSRLTVL.

The chain uses TRBV23-1 and TRBJ1-5, with D unclear. TRBV23-1 has ORF status, its function being uncertain. The CDR3 spans 18 residues. V gave up 0 bases and J gave up 10 bases, with 25 bases separating them. The chain's CDR3 is CASSQSVSSVAHPNPQHF. The CDR3 DNA sequence: TGCGCCAGCAGTCAATCTGTTTCTAGCGTGGCCCACCCCAATCCCCAGCATTTT.

This chain links TRBV29-1 with TRBJ2-5, with no clear D. The CDR3 loop spans 12 amino acids. Germline V gene lookup returns CDR1 SQVTM and CDR2 ANQGSEA. Deletions cut 3 bases from V and 0 bases from J, with 5 bases between. The CDR3 DNA sequence: TGCAGCGTTGAGTCCTACCAAGAGACCCAGTACTTC. Protein sequence: CSVESYQETQYF.

V is TRBV7-9 and J is TRBJ1-1; 7 bases match TRBD1. V lost 1 base, J lost 3 bases, and 8 bases stayed unmatched. The CDR3 contains 16 residues. Looked up from germline, CDR1 is SEHNR and CDR2 is FQNEAQ (reference sequence). The CDR3 DNA reads as TGTGCCAGCAGCTTAGGCGCAGGGGGAATGGACACTGAAGCTTTCTTT. Amino acid sequence: CASSLGAGGMDTEAFF.

J is TRBJ2-1 and V is TRBV5-4; possibly TRBD1 for D (5 bases). Trimming shortened V by 3 bases and J by 6 bases, and 7 bases separated the two germline ends. Germline loops: CDR1 SGHNT, CDR2 YYREEE (reference sequence). The CDR3 consists of 12 residues. The CDR3 is CASSWQGNEQFF. The CDR3 DNA sequence: TGTGCCAGCAGCTGGCAGGGCAATGAGCAGTTCTTC.